Here is one T cell receptor (beta chain) with its context. In the authors' workflow: Reference gene primer amplification gave nucleated cell count estimates. Sequencing was performed with immunoSEQ multiplex PCR; in TCRdb, only in-frame clones are kept and a portion is missing. D and trimming come from the DNA, and the V and J calls and clone size come from that table. The table lists around 100,000 clones, about 87% of them singletons. This sample is part of a study of blood T cell repertoires in COVID-19. Study details: Collection of acute and convalescent COVID-19 samples took place in the United States, Italy and Spain.

CDR1 and CDR2 from the germline V gene are MNHEY and SVGEGT. The CDR3 is made up of 15 amino acids. J gave up 2 bases and V 5 bases, and 7 bases lay outside the gene matches. The V call is TRBV6-2 or TRBV6-3, the J call TRBJ2-3, with 7 bases matching TRBD1. This clonotype was obtained from a human donor in a cohort sampled during active COVID-19. Input material: peripheral blood. As DNA, the CDR3 is TGTGCCAGCAGTGACCGGGACAGACTCACAGATACGCAGTATTTT. Translating gives CASSDRDRLTDTQYF.